This TCR beta chain was sequenced in a study of T cells after yellow fever vaccination. Overall study context: Any fraction with a low cell number was prepared using SMART-Seq v4 Ultra Low Input.

Losses at the gene ends were 1 base for V and 4 bases for J; bases not matched to a gene: 17. This CDR3 comprises 20 residues. Germline values: CDR1 SGHAT, CDR2 FQDESV (reference sequence). For TCR, cDNA came from 5'RACE template switching, which added a universal primer site and UMIs. MiXCR, run by TCRdb on the 5' RACE reads, gives a single entry per CDR3 protein. The sample gives hundreds of thousands of distinct CDR3 sequences, around an eighth of which show up once; about 15% is in the top ten. This clonotype has only a few counts. The starting material was PBMCs, obtained on the day of the yellow fever booster vaccination. The TCR comes from a man aged 25 to 40 who received the YFV17D yellow fever vaccine. V and J are TRBV11-1 and TRBJ2-2; 8 positions agree with TRBD2. The chain's CDR3 is CASSLEGLAPTSVPTGELFF. The CDR3 DNA reads TGTGCCAGCAGCTTAGAAGGACTAGCTCCGACTAGCGTACCCACCGGGGAGCTGTTTTTT.